What follows describes a single T cell receptor (beta chain). What it binds is unknown. This entry belongs to a study of beta chain features in type 1 diabetes. Study information: There were approximately 110,000,000 sorted cells examined across all samples. Regarding the study as a whole: Significant though moderate, a shortening of TCRB CDR3s appeared in all four CD4+ subsets of Type 1 diabetes patients. Naive, central memory and regulatory TCRB repertoires appeared more similar among patients than healthy donors.

Expressed TCRB transcripts were sequenced because the isolated RNA had all been reverse transcribed beforehand. Some clones are missing from TCRdb's copy, which holds only in-frame ones; the method was immunoSEQ multiplex PCR. Of some 640,000 clones listed, 11% to 15% are singletons. Blood was collected once per donor into heparin, averaging roughly 110 mL. The V end lost 3 bases, the J end lost 10 bases, and 18 bases lay between the germline ends. There are 14 residues in the CDR3. Germline V lookup: CDR1 SGHTA, CDR2 FQGNSA. The sequence derives from a man aged 18 to 30 with type 1 diabetes. This chain connects TRBV7-2 to TRBJ1-2; D is perhaps TRBD1 (5 bases). The sample was naive CD4+ T cells from blood. CDR3 DNA sequence: TGTGCCAGCAGCTTGGGACTCCAAAGTGGGGACTACACCTTC. It encodes CASSLGLQSGDYTF. Full variable domain (remainder filled in from reference TRBV7-2 and TRBJ1-2): GAGVSQSPSNKVTEKGKDVELRCDPISGHTALYWYRQSLGQGLEFLIYFQGNSAPDKSGLPSDRFSAERTGGSVSTLTIQRTQQEDSAVYLCASSLGLQSGDYTFGSGTRLTVV.